Below, 19 T cell receptor beta chains from the same sample are listed, as sequenced in a study of patients and donors after allogeneic stem cell transplantation. TCRdb passed the RT-PCR reads through MiXCR, listing each CDR3 protein once. The sample yields 9,000 or so distinct CDR3 sequences, almost 4% seen once. The sample taken for sequencing was blood, either unsorted or a sorted T cell fraction (not recorded which). These receptor sequences come from a human donor who was either an allogeneic HSCT recipient or a stem cell or donor lymphocyte infusion donor (not recorded which). It is not recorded whose cells these are; they may come from a transplant donor.

This clonotype was seen at least ten times. This chain joins TRBV12-3 or TRBV12-4 and TRBJ2-3; D gene unclear. The CDR3 has 11 residues. The V and J ends lost 6 bases and 4 bases respectively, with 5 bases between them. For the CDR3, the DNA is TGTGCCAGCAGCCACTCAGATACGCAGTATTTT. Its translation: CASSHSDTQYF.

Points on this clonotype: This may be a read error: a much more frequent sequence differs by one nucleotide. Because the CDR3 is missing its conserved closing phenylalanine or tryptophan, this is likely a read error. This chain uses TRBV24-1 with TRBJ2-3, with 12 bases fitting TRBD2. The germline CDR1 and CDR2 sequences are KGHDR and SFDVKD. Trimming cost V 4 bases and J 4 bases; bases outside gene matches: 5. This CDR3 is built from 16 residues. The CDR3 protein is CATSEPLAGGADTQYS. The CDR3 nucleotides read TGTGCCACCAGTGAGCCTCTAGCGGGAGGGGCAGATACGCAGTATTCT.

This clonotype was detected ten times or more. The chain links TRBV7-2 to TRBJ1-1; D is ambiguous. The germline gives CDR1 SGHTA, CDR2 FQGNSA. This CDR3 spans 13 amino acids. V was clipped by 6 bases and J by 3 bases, with 11 bases between them. CDR3 amino acids: CASRFGRYTEAFF. In DNA form, the CDR3 reads TGTGCCAGCAGGTTCGGACGGTACACTGAAGCTTTCTTT.

This clonotype was found many times. CDR3 sequence reads: CASRFSGTGKETQYF. DNA for the CDR3: TGTGCCAGCAGATTTAGCGGGACGGGAAAAGAGACCCAGTACTTC. This sequence joins TRBV6-5 and TRBJ2-5, with 8 bases lining up with TRBD2. Germline V gene data show CDR1 as MNHEY and CDR2 as SVGAGI. Trimming at V came to 6 bases and at J to 3 bases, leaving 9 bases not matched to a gene. The CDR3 sequence is 15 residues long.

This clonotype has ten or more counts. This chain links TRBV12-3 or TRBV12-4 with TRBJ2-3; 10 positions match TRBD2. V lost 5 bases, J lost 14 bases, and 10 bases stayed unmatched. The CDR3 length is 13 residues. The CDR3 DNA reads TGTGCCAGCAGTCCCGAGAGCGGGAGGGCCCCGTATTTT. As protein: CASSPESGRAPYF.

This clonotype appeared many times. The gene calls are TRBV7-9 and TRBJ1-6, with TRBD1 matching over 8 bases. After removal of 2 bases from V and 10 bases from J, the junction contained 4 bases not matched to a gene. Germline V gene lookup returns CDR1 SEHNR and CDR2 FQNEAQ (reference sequence). The CDR3 length is 14 residues. CDR3 in amino acids: CASSLQGANSPLHF. The CDR3 region has the DNA TGTGCCAGCAGCTTACAGGGGGCGAACTCACCCCTCCACTTT.

By frequency in the sample, this clonotype is medium-sized. As DNA, the CDR3 is TGCAGCGTTGAACCGGTAGCGTTCGAGACCCAGTACTTC. Translated: CSVEPVAFETQYF. This chain uses TRBV29-1 with TRBJ2-5; maybe TRBD2 (5 bases). The germline V gene encodes CDR1 SQVTM and CDR2 ANQGSEA. Trimming left V 2 bases short and J 5 bases short, with 12 bases between. The CDR3 spans 13 residues.

This clonotype was counted many times. This chain connects TRBV12-3 or TRBV12-4 to TRBJ2-1; weak D call: TRBD1 (5 bases). The length of the CDR3 is 15 residues. V gave up 7 bases and J gave up 2 bases, with 15 bases separating them. CDR3 amino acids: CASISRQPPYNEQFF. The CDR3 nucleotides read TGTGCCAGCATTTCTCGACAGCCCCCCTACAATGAGCAGTTCTTC.

By share, this clonotype ranks as medium-sized. V gene TRBV2 combines with J gene TRBJ2-1, with TRBD2 matching 13 bases. Per the germline V gene, CDR1 is SNHLY and CDR2 is FYNNEI. This CDR3 contains 13 residues. The J segment lost 8 bases and the V segment lost 8 bases, leaving 3 bases of the junction unmatched. The CDR3 DNA reads TGTGCCAGCGGACTAGCGGGAGCCCATGAGCAGTTCTTC. As protein: CASGLAGAHEQFF.

This clonotype is medium-sized within its sample. The J gene is TRBJ2-3, the V gene TRBV5-5, with 8 bases that match TRBD2. CDR1 and CDR2 (germline): SGHKS, YYEKEE (reference sequence). J was trimmed by 1 base and V by 2 bases; bases with no gene match: 0. The CDR3 consists of 14 residues. As DNA, the CDR3 is TGTGCCAGCAGCTTTAGCGGGGGCACAGATACGCAGTATTTT. As protein: CASSFSGGTDTQYF. The full variable domain, rest sourced from reference TRBV5-5 and TRBJ2-3, is DAGVTQSPTHLIKTRGQQVTLRCSPISGHKSVSWYQQVLGQGPQFIFQYYEKEERGRGNFPDRFSARQFPNYSSELNVNALLLGDSALYLCASSFSGGTDTQYFGPGTRLTVL.

This clonotype was seen many times. This chain uses TRBV7-9 with TRBJ1-6; 8 bases are a match to TRBD1. In germline, CDR1 is SEHNR, CDR2 FQNEAQ (reference sequence). CDR3 length equals 15 residues. Trimming at V came to 5 bases and at J to 10 bases, leaving 10 bases not matched to a gene. The CDR3 region has the DNA TGTGCCAGCAGCCCCCTTGGACAGGGTAGCTCACCCCTCCACTTT. Its protein is CASSPLGQGSSPLHF.

This clonotype was seen a few times. The chain combines TRBV6-1 with TRBJ2-3, with 7 bases lining up with TRBD1. The germline V gene encodes CDR1 MNHNS and CDR2 SASEGT. J lost 1 base, V lost 4 bases, and 8 bases had no gene match. The CDR3 consists of 16 residues. The CDR3, as DNA: TGTGCCAGCAGTGCCTCAGGGGGTCGGGGCACAGATACGCAGTATTTT. Protein sequence: CASSASGGRGTDTQYF.

The table lists this clonotype with many counts. The rearrangement links TRBV15 to TRBJ1-5; maybe TRBD1 (6 bases). Germline CDR1 and CDR2: LNHNV and YYDKDF (reference sequence). Trimming removed 0 bases from V and 0 bases from J, with 18 bases in between. The CDR3 has 19 amino acids. This CDR3 is CATSRDRWAEGHSNQPQHF. For the CDR3, the DNA is TGTGCCACCAGCAGAGATAGATGGGCGGAGGGACATAGCAATCAGCCCCAGCATTTT.

This clonotype was found many times. This chain links TRBV5-8 with TRBJ2-1, with 10 bases lining up with TRBD2. The germline V gene encodes CDR1 SGHTS and CDR2 YDEGEE. The CDR3 has 17 amino acids. Trimming cost V 0 bases and J 9 bases; bases outside gene matches: 12. The CDR3 protein is CASSLGSLAGGLGEQFF. The CDR3 nucleotides are TGTGCCAGCAGCTTGGGTTCCTTAGCGGGAGGCCTAGGTGAGCAGTTCTTC.

This clonotype was detected ten times or more. The V and J genes are TRBV3-1 and TRBJ2-5; maybe TRBD1 (5 bases). The CDR3 is 13 residues long. Germline values: CDR1 LGHDT, CDR2 YNNKEL (reference sequence). V was pared by 4 bases and J by 9 bases, with 15 bases between. CDR3 in DNA: TGTGCCAGCAGCCTTTTCAGGGAAGGGGCCCAGTACTTC. This sequence encodes CASSLFREGAQYF.

Many counts were recorded for this clonotype. The chain combines TRBV29-1 with TRBJ2-7; D possibly matches TRBD1 or TRBD2 (6 bases each). There are 14 residues in the CDR3. The germline V gene has CDR1 SQVTM and CDR2 ANQGSEA. Deletions cut 6 bases from V and 3 bases from J, with 18 bases between. The CDR3 DNA reads as TGCAGCGTCGCTGGGGGGCGAGGGGTCTACGAGCAGTACTTC. Amino acid sequence: CSVAGGRGVYEQYF.

This clonotype has at least ten counts. The CDR3 region is CASTLNWVDTQYF. The CDR3 DNA reads TGTGCCAGCACCCTGAATTGGGTGGATACGCAGTATTTT. The chain joins TRBV7-9 to TRBJ2-3; D gene uncertain. V was cut by 7 bases and J by 6 bases, with 14 bases left in between. Germline values: CDR1 SEHNR, CDR2 FQNEAQ (reference sequence). The CDR3 contains 13 residues.

In its sample, this clonotype was seen a few times. The gene calls are TRBV14 and TRBJ2-1, with D uncertain. Trimming pared 3 bases from V and 9 bases from J, leaving 6 bases between. Germline-derived CDR1 and CDR2 are SGHDN and FVKESK. The CDR3 spans 11 residues. The CDR3 region is CASSQAFEQFF. CDR3 DNA: TGTGCCAGCAGCCAGGCATTTGAGCAGTTCTTC.

In this sample, this clonotype is medium-sized. The chain recombines TRBV6-5 with TRBJ1-5; 9 positions agree with TRBD1. The junction had 1 base not matched to a gene; V was cut back by 4 bases and J by 0 bases. The CDR3 runs to 15 residues. Germline lookup yields CDR1 MNHEY and CDR2 SVGAGI. CDR3 in DNA: TGTGCCAGCAGTTTACAGGGGGCTAGCAATCAGCCCCAGCATTTT. It is translated as CASSLQGASNQPQHF.